The T cell receptor (beta chain) described here comes from a study of a mutant IDH1 vaccine in newly diagnosed glioma. Turning to the study itself: Most had both radiotherapy and temozolomide beforehand; others had only one.

General study results and limits: Pseudoprogression apparently lacked any relation to changes in top peripheral T cell clonotypes. Vaccination elicited immune responses in 93.3% of patients.

The time point: week 35, safety follow-up. In the vaccine, a single dose held 300 ug of the mutant IDH1 20-mer peptide, along with topical imiquimod. V was cut by 2 bases and J by 7 bases, with 11 bases left in between. The CDR3 loop spans 13 amino acids. Germline V gene data show CDR1 as SEHNR and CDR2 as FQNEAQ (reference sequence). TCRdb's copy holds only in-frame clones and misses some; the assay was immunoSEQ multiplex PCR. The sample has about 33,000 clones; around four fifths are singletons. Only a few counts were recorded for this clone. Its cognate antigen is unknown. This TCR was recovered from a man aged 40-49 years with glioma. Some clones in this sample may be carry-over from other donors' samples. This material consisted of PBMCs, taken from a glioma patient whose treatment included an IDH1 peptide vaccine. The rearrangement uses TRBV7-9 and TRBJ1-1; D is ambiguous. CDR3 bases: TGTGCCAGCAGCTTAAGCTTTACAGATGAAGCTTTCTTT. Translation gives CASSLSFTDEAFF.